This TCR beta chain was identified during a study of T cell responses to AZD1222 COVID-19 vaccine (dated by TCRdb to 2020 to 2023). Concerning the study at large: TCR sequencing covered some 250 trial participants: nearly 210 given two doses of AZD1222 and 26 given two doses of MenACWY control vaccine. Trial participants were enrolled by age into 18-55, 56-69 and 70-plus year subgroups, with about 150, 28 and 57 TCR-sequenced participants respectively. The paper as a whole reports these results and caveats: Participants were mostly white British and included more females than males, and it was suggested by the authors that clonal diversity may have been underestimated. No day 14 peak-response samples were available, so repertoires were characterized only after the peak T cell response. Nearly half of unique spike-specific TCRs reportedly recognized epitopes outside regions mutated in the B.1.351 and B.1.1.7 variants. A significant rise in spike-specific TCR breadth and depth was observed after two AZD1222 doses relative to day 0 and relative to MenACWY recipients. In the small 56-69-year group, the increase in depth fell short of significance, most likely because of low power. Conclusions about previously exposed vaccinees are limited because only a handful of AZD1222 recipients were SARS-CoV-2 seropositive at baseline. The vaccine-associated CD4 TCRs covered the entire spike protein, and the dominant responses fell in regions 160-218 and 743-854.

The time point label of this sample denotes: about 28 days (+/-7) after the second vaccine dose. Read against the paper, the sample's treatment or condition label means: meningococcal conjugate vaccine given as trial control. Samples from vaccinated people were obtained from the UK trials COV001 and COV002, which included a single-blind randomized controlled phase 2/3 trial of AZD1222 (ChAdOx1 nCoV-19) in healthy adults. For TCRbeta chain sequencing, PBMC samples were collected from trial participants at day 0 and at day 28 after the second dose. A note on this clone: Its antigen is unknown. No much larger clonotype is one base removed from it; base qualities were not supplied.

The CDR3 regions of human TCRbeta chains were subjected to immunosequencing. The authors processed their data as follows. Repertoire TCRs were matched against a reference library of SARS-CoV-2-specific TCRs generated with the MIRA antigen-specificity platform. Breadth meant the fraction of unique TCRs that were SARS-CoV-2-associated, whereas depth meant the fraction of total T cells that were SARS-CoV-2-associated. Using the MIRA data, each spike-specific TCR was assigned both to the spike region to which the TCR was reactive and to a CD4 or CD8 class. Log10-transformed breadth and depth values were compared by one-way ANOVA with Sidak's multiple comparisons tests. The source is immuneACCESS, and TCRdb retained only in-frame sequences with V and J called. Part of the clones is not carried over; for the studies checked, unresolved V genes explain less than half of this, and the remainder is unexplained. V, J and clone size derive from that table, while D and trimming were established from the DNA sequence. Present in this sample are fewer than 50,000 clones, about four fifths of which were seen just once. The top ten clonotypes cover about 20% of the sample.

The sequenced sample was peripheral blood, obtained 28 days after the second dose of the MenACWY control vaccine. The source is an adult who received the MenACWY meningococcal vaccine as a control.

The DNA sequence is TGTGCTAGTGGTTTGACCCTTGACAGGGCTACCTACGAGCAGTACTTC. This codes for CASGLTLDRATYEQYF. Recombination linked TRBV12-5 to TRBJ2-7; 7 junctional bases match TRBD1. The CDR3 covers 16 residues, taking in both the cysteine and the phenylalanine. The retained sequence is limited to the CDR3, 48 bases, with the frame set at the first base. CDR1 is given as LGHNT and CDR2 as FRNRAP, both from the germline V gene. V ends up 2 bases short and J 2 bases short, with an unmatched junction base count of 9.